This TCR beta chain was profiled in a study of vaccination and CD4 T cells after COVID-19. In the study overall: Two of the convalescents were Hispanic, and convalescents were six males and four females.

There are a few counts of this clonotype. Its cognate antigen is unknown. The Oncomine TCR Beta short-read assay was what sequenced the DNA obtained from cultured CD4+ T cells. DNA came from CD4+ T cells after culture. TCRdb used MiXCR to reprocess the PCR reads, holding one entry per CDR3 protein. The sample yields approximately 12,000 distinct CDR3 sequences, around three fifths seen once. The treatment is: roughly 10-day PBMC culture with coronavirus spike peptide pools or control peptides (ViraFEST assay). Antigen-specific T cells were expanded with peptide pools by ViraFEST, and TCRs were then sequenced. Half of the medium was exchanged for fresh IL-2 medium, first on day 3 and then on day 7. J gave up 0 bases and V 4 bases, and 7 bases lay outside the gene matches. The CDR3 runs 16 residues. CDR1 is DFQATT, CDR2 SNEGSKA, per germline (reference sequence).

This clonotype was obtained from a human donor who had recovered from COVID-19. The V gene is TRBV20-1, the J gene TRBJ2-1; the match to TRBD1 covers 9 bases. Sequenced: CD4+ T cells from blood, cultured in vitro. CDR3: CSATRGTGSSYNEQFF. CDR3 coding DNA: TGCAGTGCTACGCGAGGGACAGGGAGCTCCTACAATGAGCAGTTCTTC.